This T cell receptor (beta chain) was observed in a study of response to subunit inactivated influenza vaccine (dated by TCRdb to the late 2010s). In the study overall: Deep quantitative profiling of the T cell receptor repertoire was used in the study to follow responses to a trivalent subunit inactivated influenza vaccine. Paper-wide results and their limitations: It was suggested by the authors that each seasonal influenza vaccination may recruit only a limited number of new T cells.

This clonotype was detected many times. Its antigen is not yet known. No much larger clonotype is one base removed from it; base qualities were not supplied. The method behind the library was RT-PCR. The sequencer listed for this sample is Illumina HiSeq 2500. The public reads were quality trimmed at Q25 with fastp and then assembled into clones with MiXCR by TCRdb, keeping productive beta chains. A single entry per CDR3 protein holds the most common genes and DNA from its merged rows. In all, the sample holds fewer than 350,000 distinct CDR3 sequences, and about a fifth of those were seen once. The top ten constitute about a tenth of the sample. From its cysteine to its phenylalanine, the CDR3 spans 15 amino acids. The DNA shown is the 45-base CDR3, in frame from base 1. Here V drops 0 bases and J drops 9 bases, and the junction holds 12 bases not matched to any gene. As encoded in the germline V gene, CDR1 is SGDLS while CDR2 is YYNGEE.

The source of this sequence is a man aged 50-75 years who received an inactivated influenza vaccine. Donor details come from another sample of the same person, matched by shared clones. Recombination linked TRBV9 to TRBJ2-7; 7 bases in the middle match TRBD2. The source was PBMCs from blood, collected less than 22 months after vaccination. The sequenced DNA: TGTGCCAGCAGCGTAGATCCACAGCGGGGCCCACGGCAGTACTTC. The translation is CASSVDPQRGPRQYF.